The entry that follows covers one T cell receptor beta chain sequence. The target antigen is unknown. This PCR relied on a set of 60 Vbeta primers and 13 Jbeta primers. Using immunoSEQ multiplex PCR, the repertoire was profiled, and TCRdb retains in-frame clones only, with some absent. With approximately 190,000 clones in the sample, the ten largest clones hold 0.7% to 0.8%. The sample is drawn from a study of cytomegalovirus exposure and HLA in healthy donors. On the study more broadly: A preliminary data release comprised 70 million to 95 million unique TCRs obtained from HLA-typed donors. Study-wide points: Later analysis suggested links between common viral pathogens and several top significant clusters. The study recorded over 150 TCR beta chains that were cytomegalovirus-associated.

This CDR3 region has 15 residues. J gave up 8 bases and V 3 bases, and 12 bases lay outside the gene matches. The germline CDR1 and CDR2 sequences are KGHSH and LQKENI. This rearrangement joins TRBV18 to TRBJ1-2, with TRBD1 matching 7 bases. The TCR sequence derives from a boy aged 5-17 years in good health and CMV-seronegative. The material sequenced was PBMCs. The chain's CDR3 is CASSPSTGAGLGYTF. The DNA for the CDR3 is TGTGCCAGCTCACCTTCCACAGGGGCAGGGCTCGGCTACACCTTC.